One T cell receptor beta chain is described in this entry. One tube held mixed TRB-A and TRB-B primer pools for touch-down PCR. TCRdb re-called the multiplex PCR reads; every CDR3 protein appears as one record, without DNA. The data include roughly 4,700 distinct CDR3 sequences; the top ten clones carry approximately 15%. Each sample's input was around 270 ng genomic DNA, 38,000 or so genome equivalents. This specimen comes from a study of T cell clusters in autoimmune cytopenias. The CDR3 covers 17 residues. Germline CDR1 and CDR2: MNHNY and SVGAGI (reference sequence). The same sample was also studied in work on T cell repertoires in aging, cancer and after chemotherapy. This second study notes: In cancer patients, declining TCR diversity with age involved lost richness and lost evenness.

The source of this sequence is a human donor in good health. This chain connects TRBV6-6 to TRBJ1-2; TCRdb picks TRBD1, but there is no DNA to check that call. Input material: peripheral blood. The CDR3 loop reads CASSQRQGADPNYGYTF.